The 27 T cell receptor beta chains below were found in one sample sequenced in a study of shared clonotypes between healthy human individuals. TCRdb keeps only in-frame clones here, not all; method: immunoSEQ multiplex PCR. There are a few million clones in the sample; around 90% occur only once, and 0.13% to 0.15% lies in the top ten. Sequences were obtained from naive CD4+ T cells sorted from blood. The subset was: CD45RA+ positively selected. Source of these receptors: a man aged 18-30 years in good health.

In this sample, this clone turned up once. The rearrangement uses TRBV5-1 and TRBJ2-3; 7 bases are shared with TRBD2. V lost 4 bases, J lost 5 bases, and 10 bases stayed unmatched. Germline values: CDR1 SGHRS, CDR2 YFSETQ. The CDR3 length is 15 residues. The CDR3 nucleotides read TGCGCCAGCAGCCCCCACGGGCTAGCGGAAGATACGCAGTATTTT. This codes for CASSPHGLAEDTQYF.

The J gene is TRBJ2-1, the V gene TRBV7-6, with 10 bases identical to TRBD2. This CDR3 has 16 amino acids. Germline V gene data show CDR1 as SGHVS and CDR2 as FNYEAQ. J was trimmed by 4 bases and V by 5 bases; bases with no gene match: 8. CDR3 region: CASSPGLADVYNEQFF. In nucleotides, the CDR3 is TGTGCCAGCAGCCCCGGACTAGCGGATGTTTACAATGAGCAGTTCTTC.

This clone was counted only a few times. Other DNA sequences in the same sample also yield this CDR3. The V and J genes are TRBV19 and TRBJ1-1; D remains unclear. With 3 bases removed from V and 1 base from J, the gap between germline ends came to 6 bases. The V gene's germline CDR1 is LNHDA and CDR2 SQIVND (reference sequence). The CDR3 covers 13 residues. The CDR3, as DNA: TGTGCCAGTAGTATCAGAGCGAACACTGAAGCTTTCTTT. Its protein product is CASSIRANTEAFF.

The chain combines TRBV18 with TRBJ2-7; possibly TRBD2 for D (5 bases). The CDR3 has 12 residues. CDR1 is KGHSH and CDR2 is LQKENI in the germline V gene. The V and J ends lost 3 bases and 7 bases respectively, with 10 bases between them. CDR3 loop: CASSPNPGEQYF. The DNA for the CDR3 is TGTGCCAGCTCACCTAACCCGGGGGAGCAGTACTTC.

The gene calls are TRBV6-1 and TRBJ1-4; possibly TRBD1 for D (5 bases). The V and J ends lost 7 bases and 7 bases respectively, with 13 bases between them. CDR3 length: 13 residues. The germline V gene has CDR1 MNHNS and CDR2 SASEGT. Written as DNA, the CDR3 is TGTGCCAGCAACCCCAGGGTGGGTGAAAAACTGTTTTTT. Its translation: CASNPRVGEKLFF.

As DNA, the CDR3 is TGTGCCAGCAGCCTGGGACTAGCGGGGGCCCTTGCCGGGGAGCTGTTTTTT. Translating gives CASSLGLAGALAGELFF. J is TRBJ2-2 and V is TRBV13; 14 bases line up with TRBD2. The ends lost 5 bases at V and 6 bases at J; junction bases unmatched: 8. CDR1 and CDR2 from the germline V gene are PRHDT and FYEKMQ (reference sequence). This CDR3 region has 17 residues.

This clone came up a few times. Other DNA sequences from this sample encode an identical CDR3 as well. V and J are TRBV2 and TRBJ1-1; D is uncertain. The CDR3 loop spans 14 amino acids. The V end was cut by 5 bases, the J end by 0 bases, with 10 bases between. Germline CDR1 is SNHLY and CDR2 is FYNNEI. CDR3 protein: CASSSRVMNTEAFF. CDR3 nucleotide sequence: TGTGCCAGCAGTTCCCGGGTTATGAACACTGAAGCTTTCTTT.

The CDR3 is CASSPVVAGGRSYNEQFF. The CDR3 coding sequence is TGTGCCAGCAGTCCCGTGGTAGCGGGGGGGCGCTCCTACAATGAGCAGTTCTTC. The J gene is TRBJ2-1, the V gene TRBV7-8, with 11 bases lining up with TRBD2. Germline V gene lookup returns CDR1 SGHVS and CDR2 FQNEAQ. This CDR3 is built from 18 residues. Unmatched junction bases numbered 10, after V lost 6 bases and J lost 0 bases.

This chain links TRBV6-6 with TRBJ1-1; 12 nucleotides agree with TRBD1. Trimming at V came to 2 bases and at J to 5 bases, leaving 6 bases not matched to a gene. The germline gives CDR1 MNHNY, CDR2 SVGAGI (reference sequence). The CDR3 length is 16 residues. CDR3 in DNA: TGTGCCAGCAGTTACAGGGGACAGGGGGCGCGGACTGAAGCTTTCTTT. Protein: CASSYRGQGARTEAFF.

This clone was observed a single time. As DNA, the CDR3 is TGTGCCAGCAGCGGAGGACGCGACAATGAGCAGTTCTTC. It codes for CASSGGRDNEQFF. The chain uses TRBV9 and TRBJ2-1, with D uncertain. V lost 3 bases to trimming and J lost 5 bases, with 9 bases between them. CDR1 and CDR2 (germline): SGDLS, YYNGEE. This CDR3 is 13 amino acids long. The full variable domain, its missing parts supplied by reference TRBV9 and TRBJ2-1, is DSGVTQTPKHLITATGQRVTLRCSPRSGDLSVYWYQQSLDQGLQFLIQYYNGEERAKGNILERFSAQQFPDLHSELNLSSLELGDSALYFCASSGGRDNEQFFGPGTRLTVL.

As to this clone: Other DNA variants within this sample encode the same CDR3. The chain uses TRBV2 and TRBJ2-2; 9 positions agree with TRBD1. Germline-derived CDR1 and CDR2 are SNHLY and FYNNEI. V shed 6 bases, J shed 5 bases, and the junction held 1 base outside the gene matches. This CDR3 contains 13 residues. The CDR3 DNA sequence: TGTGCCAGCAGAGGACAGGGGACCGGGGAGCTGTTTTTT. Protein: CASRGQGTGELFF. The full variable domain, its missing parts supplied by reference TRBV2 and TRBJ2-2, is EPEVTQTPSHQVTQMGQEVILRCVPISNHLYFYWYRQILGQKVEFLVSFYNNEISEKSEIFDDQFSVERPDGSNFTLKIRSTKLEDSAMYFCASRGQGTGELFFGEGSRLTVL.

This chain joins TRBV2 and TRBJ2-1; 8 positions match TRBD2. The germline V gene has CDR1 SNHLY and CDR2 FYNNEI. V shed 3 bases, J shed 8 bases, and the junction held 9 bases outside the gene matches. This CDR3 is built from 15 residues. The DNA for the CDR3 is TGTGCCAGCAGTGATTCTGAGACTAGCGAGGATGAGCAGTTCTTC. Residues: CASSDSETSEDEQFF.

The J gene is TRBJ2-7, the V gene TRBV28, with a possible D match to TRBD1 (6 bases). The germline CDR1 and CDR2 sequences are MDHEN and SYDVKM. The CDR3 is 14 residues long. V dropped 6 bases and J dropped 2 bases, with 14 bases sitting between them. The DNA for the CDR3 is TGTGCCAGCAGGTTCGACAGGCGTCCCTACGAGCAGTACTTC. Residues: CASRFDRRPYEQYF.

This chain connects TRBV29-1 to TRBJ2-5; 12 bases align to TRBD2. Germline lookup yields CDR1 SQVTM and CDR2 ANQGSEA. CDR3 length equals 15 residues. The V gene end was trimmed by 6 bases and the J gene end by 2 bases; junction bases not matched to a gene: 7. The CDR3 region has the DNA TGCAGCGTGGCGGCTAGCGGGGGGGGACAAGAGACCCAGTACTTC. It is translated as CSVAASGGGQETQYF.

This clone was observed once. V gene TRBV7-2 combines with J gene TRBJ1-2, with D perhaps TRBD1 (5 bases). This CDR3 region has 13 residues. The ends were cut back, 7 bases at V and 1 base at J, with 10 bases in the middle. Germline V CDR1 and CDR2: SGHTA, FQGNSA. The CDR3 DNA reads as TGTGCCAGCATCCAAAGGGGTAACTATGGCTACACCTTC. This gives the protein CASIQRGNYGYTF.

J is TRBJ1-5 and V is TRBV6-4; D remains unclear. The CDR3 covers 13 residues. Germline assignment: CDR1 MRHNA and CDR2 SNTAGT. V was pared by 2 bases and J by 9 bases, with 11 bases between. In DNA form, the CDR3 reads TGTGCCAGCAGTGACAATTCAGGAACGCCCCAGCATTTT. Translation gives CASSDNSGTPQHF.

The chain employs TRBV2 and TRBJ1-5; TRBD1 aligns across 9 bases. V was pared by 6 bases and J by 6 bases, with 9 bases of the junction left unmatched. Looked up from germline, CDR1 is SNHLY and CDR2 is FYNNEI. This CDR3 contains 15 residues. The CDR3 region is CASSWGQGGSQPQHF. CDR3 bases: TGTGCCAGCAGCTGGGGACAGGGAGGCAGTCAGCCCCAGCATTTT.

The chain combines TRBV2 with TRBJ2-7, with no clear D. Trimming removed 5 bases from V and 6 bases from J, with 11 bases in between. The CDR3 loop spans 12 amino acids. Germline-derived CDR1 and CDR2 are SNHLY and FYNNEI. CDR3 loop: CASSINSFEQYF. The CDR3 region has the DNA TGTGCCAGCAGTATAAACAGTTTCGAGCAGTACTTC.

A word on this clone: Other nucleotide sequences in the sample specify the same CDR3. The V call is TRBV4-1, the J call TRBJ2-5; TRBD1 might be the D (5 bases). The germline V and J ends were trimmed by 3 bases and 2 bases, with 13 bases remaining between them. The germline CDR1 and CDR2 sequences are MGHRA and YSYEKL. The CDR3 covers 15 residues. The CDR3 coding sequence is TGCGCCAGCAGCCACCTGGGGCAGCTACAAGAGACCCAGTACTTC. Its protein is CASSHLGQLQETQYF.

CDR3 protein: CASSGLASGANVLTF. DNA for the CDR3: TGTGCCAGCAGTGGTCTAGCATCTGGGGCCAACGTCCTGACTTTC. The chain recombines TRBV6-5 with TRBJ2-6; D is perhaps TRBD2 (5 bases). Germline CDR1 reads MNHEY; CDR2 reads SVGAGI. The V gene lost 5 bases and the J gene lost 1 base, with 9 bases spanning the gap. The CDR3 is made up of 15 amino acids.

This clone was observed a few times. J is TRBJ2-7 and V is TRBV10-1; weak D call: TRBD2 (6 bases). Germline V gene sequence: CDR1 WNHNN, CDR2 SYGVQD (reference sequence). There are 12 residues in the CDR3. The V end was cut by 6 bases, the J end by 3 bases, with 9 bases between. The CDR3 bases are TGCGCCAGCAGCCAGACTAGCTACGAGCAGTACTTC. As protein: CASSQTSYEQYF.

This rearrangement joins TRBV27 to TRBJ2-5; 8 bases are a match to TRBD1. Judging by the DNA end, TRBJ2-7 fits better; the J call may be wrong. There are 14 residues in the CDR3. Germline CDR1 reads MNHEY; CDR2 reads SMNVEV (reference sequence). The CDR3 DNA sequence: TGTGCCAGCCCCCACACAGGGGGGACTTGCGAGCAGTACTTC. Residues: CASPHTGGTCEQYF.

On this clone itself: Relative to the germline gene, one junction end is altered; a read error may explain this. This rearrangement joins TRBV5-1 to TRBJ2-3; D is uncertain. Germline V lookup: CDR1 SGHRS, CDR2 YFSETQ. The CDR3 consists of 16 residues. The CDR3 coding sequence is TGCGCCAGCAGTTTGGGTAGTGCGGTGGGGACAGATACGCAGTATTTT. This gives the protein CASSLGSAVGTDTQYF.

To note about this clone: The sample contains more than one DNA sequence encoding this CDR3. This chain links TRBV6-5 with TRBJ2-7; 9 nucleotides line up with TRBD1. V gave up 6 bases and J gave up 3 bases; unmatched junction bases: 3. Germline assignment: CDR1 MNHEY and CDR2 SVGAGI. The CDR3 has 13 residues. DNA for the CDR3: TGTGCCAGCAGGCGGACAGGGGTCTACGAGCAGTACTTC. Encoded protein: CASRRTGVYEQYF.

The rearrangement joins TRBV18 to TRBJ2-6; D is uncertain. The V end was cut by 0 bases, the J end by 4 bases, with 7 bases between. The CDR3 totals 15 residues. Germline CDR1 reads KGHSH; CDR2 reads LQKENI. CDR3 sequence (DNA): TGTGCCAGCTCACCACCGGGTAGAGGGGCCAACGTCCTGACTTTC. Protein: CASSPPGRGANVLTF. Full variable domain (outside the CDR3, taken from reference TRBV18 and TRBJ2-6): NAGVMQNPRHLVRRRGQEARLRCSPMKGHSHVYWYRQLPEEGLKFMVYLQKENIIDESGMPKERFSAEFPKEGPSILRIQQVVRGDSAAYFCASSPPGRGANVLTFGAGSRLTVL.

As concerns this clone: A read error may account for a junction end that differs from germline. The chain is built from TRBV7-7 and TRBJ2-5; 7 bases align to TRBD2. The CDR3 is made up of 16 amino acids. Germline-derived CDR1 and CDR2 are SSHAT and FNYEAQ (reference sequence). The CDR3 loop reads CASSAGGTLHQETQYF. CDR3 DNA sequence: TGTGCTAGCAGCGCCGGGGGGACCCTCCACCAAGAGACCCAGTACTTC.

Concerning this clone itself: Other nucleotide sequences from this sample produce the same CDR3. The CDR3 protein is CASSLDGNTGELFF. CDR3 in DNA: TGTGCCAGCAGCTTGGACGGAAACACCGGGGAGCTGTTTTTT. The chain carries TRBV5-4 and TRBJ2-2; D is unresolved. The V and J ends lost 0 bases and 2 bases respectively, with 5 bases between them. CDR1 and CDR2 (germline): SGHNT, YYREEE (reference sequence). The CDR3 contains 14 residues.